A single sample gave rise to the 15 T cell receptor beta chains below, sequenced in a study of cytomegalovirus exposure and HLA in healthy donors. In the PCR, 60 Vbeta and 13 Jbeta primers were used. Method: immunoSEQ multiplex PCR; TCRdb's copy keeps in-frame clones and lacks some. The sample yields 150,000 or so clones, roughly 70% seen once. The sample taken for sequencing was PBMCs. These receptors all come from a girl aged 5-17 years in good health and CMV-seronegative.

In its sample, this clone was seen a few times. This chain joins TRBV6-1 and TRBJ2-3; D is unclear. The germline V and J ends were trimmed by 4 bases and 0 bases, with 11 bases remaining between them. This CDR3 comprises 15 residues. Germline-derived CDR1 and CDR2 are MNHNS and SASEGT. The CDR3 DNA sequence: TGTGCCAGCAGTGGGGCTGCAACTAGCACAGATACGCAGTATTTT. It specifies CASSGAATSTDTQYF.

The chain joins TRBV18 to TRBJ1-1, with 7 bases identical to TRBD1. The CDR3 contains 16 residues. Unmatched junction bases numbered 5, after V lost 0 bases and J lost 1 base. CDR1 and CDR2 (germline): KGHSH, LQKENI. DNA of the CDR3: TGTGCCAGCTCACCACCCACAGGGGAGTCGAACACTGAAGCTTTCTTT. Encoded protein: CASSPPTGESNTEAFF. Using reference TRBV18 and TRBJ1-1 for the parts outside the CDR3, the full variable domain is NAGVMQNPRHLVRRRGQEARLRCSPMKGHSHVYWYRQLPEEGLKFMVYLQKENIIDESGMPKERFSAEFPKEGPSILRIQQVVRGDSAAYFCASSPPTGESNTEAFFGQGTRLTVV.

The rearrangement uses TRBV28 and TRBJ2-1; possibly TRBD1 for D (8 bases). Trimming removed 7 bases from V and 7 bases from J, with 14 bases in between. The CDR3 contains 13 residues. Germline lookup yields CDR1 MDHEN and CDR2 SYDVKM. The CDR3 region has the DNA TGTGCCAGCACCATACAGGGGGGGAATGAGCAGTTCTTC. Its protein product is CASTIQGGNEQFF. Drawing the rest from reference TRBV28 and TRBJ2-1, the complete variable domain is DVKVTQSSRYLVKRTGEKVFLECVQDMDHENMFWYRQDPGLGLRLIYFSYDVKMKEKGDIPEGYSVSREKKERFSLILESASTNQTSMYLCASTIQGGNEQFFGPGTRLTVL.

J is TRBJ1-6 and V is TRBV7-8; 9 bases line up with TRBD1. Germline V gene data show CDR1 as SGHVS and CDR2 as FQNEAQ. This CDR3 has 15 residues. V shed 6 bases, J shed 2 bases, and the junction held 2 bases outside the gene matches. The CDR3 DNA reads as TGTGCCAGCAGTCGGGACAGGGCCTATAATTCACCCCTCCACTTT. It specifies CASSRDRAYNSPLHF.

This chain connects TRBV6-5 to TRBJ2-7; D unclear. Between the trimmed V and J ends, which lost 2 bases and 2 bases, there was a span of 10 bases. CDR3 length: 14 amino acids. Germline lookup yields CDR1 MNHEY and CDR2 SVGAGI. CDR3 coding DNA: TGTGCCAGCAGTTACGTGGCAGGCACCTACGAGCAGTACTTC. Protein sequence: CASSYVAGTYEQYF.

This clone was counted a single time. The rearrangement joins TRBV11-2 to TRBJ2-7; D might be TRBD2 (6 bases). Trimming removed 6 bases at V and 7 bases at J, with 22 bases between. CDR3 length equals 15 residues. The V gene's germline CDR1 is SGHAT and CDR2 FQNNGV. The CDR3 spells CASSYRPGSGGEQYF. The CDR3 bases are TGTGCCAGCAGTTACCGTCCGGGCAGCGGAGGGGAGCAGTACTTC.

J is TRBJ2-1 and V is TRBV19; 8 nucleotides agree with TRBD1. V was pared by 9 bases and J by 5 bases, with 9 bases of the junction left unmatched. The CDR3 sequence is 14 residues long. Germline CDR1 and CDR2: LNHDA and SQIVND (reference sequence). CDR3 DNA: TGTGCCAGCTGGGGGACAGGTATTAACAATGAGCAGTTCTTC. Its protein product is CASWGTGINNEQFF. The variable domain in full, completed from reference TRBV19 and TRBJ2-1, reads DGGITQSPKYLFRKEGQNVTLSCEQNLNHDAMYWYRQDPGQGLRLIYYSQIVNDFQKGDIAEGYSVSREKKESFPLTVTSAQKNPTAFYLCASWGTGINNEQFFGPGTRLTVL.

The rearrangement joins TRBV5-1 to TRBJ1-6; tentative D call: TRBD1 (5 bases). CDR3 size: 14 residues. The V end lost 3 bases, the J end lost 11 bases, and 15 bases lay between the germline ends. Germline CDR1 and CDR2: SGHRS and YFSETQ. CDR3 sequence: CASSSREGLPPLHF. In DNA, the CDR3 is TGCGCCAGCAGCTCCCGCGAGGGACTTCCACCCCTCCACTTT. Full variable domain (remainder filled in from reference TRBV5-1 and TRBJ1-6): KAGVTQTPRYLIKTRGQQVTLSCSPISGHRSVSWYQQTPGQGLQFLFEYFSETQRNKGNFPGRFSGRQFSNSRSEMNVSTLELGDSALYLCASSSREGLPPLHFGNGTRLTVT.

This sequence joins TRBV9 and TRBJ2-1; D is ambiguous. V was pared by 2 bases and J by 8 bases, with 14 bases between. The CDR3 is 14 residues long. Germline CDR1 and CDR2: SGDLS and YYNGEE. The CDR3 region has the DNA TGTGCCAGCAGCGTGGAGCAATTACCCTATGAGCAGTTCTTC. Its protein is CASSVEQLPYEQFF.

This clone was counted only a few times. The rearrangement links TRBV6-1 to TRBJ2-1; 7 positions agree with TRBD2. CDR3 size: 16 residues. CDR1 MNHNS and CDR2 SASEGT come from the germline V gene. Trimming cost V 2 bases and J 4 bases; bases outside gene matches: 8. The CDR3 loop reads CASSELGSGLYNEQFF. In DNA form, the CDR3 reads TGTGCCAGCAGTGAACTGGGTAGCGGGCTTTACAATGAGCAGTTCTTC.

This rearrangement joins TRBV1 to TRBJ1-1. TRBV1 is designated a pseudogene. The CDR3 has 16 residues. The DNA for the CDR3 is TGCACCAGCAGTGTCCCCGGGCGCGGGCCCACCGCTGAAGCTTTCTTT. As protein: CTSSVPGRGPTAEAFF.

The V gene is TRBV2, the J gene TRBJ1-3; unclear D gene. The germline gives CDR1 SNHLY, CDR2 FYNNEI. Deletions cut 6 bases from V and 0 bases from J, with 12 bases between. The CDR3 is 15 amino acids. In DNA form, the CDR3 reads TGTGCCAGCAGCCTAGGCGGTCACTCTGGAAACACCATATATTTT. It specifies CASSLGGHSGNTIYF.

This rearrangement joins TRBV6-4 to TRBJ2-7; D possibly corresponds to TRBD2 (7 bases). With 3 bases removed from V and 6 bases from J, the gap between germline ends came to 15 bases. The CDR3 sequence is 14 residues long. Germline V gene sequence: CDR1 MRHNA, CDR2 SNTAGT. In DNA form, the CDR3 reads TGTGCCAGCAGTGAATGGGGGGGCGGCTTCGAGCAGTACTTC. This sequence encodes CASSEWGGGFEQYF.

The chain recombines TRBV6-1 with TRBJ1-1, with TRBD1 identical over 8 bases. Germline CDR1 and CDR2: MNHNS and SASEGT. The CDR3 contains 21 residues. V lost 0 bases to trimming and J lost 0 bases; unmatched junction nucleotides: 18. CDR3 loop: CASSEAVATSGAGQVNTEAFF. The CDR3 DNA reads TGTGCCAGCAGTGAAGCTGTGGCCACAAGTGGAGCGGGACAGGTGAACACTGAAGCTTTCTTT.

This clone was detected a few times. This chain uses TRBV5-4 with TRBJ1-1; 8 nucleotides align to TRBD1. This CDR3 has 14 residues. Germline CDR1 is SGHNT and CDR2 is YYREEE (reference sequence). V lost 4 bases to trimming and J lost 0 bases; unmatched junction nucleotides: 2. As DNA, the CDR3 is TGTGCCAGCAGCCAGGGGGCGATGAACACTGAAGCTTTCTTT. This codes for CASSQGAMNTEAFF.